These 23 T cell receptor beta chains came from one sample sequenced in a study of siplizumab effects on memory and regulatory T cells. The protocol was immunoSEQ multiplex PCR, while the TCRdb copy is restricted to in-frame clones and leaves out a portion. Here the sample spans about 56,000 clones, around 97% being singletons. Sequenced material: naive CD8+ T cells sorted from blood. The origin of the receptors is a human donor in good health.

This chain uses TRBV2 with TRBJ2-1, with 9 bases identical to TRBD2. J gave up 4 bases and V 1 base, and 11 bases lay outside the gene matches. In germline, CDR1 is SNHLY, CDR2 FYNNEI. The CDR3 has 18 residues. The CDR3 here is CASSEEGSGRRVYNEQFF. The CDR3 coding sequence is TGTGCCAGCAGTGAAGAAGGTAGCGGGAGAAGGGTTTACAATGAGCAGTTCTTC.

The chain employs TRBV7-3 and TRBJ2-3; D not certain. V shed 0 bases and J shed 0 bases, with 7 bases lying between them. The CDR3 is 15 residues long. CDR1 and CDR2 (germline): SGHTA, FQGTGA. The CDR3: CASSLTGISTDTQYF. The CDR3 bases are TGTGCCAGCAGCTTAACTGGGATAAGCACAGATACGCAGTATTTT.

The rearrangement links TRBV19 to TRBJ1-1; D possibly corresponds to TRBD1 (6 bases). The germline V gene encodes CDR1 LNHDA and CDR2 SQIVND (reference sequence). V was clipped by 5 bases and J by 6 bases, with 16 bases between them. The CDR3 loop spans 14 amino acids. The CDR3: CASSATGLIAEAFF. In DNA, the CDR3 is TGTGCCAGTAGTGCAACAGGGTTGATCGCTGAAGCTTTCTTT.

The chain uses TRBV4-2 and TRBJ1-1, with D hard to call. V was pared by 0 bases and J by 4 bases, with 12 bases between. The CDR3 consists of 15 residues. The germline CDR1 and CDR2 sequences are LGHNA and YNFKEQ. Here the CDR3 reads CASSQDNGGVTEAFF. The CDR3 DNA reads as TGTGCCAGCAGCCAAGATAACGGTGGGGTCACTGAAGCTTTCTTT.

The chain carries TRBV30 and TRBJ2-2, with a tentative D call TRBD1 (6 bases). Germline V gene lookup returns CDR1 GTSNPN and CDR2 SVGIG (reference sequence). The CDR3 loop spans 14 amino acids. V was clipped by 2 bases and J by 7 bases, with 14 bases between them. CDR3 nucleotide sequence: TGTGCCTGGAGTTTTGGGGGCGCGGGCGGGGAGCTGTTTTTT. Its translation is CAWSFGGAGGELFF.

This clone was recorded only once. The J gene is TRBJ2-7, the V gene TRBV29-1, with TRBD1 matching 7 bases. CDR3 size: 15 residues. J was trimmed by 3 bases and V by 1 base; bases with no gene match: 9. CDR1 and CDR2 from the germline V gene are SQVTM and ANQGSEA. In DNA, the CDR3 is TGCAGCGTTGAAGGCCGGGACAGTCCAGGCTACGAGCAGTACTTC. This codes for CSVEGRDSPGYEQYF.

The V and J genes are TRBV27 and TRBJ2-5; 9 bases align to TRBD1. Per germline, CDR1 MNHEY and CDR2 SMNVEV (reference sequence). The ends lost 2 bases at V and 1 base at J; junction bases unmatched: 8. CDR3 length: 17 residues. The CDR3 region is CASSLLGDRASQETQYF. DNA of the CDR3: TGTGCCAGCAGTTTACTTGGGGACAGGGCATCCCAAGAGACCCAGTACTTC.

This rearrangement joins TRBV6-1 to TRBJ1-5; the match to TRBD1 covers 11 bases. Germline loops: CDR1 MNHNS, CDR2 SASEGT. The junction had 3 bases not matched to a gene; V was cut back by 1 base and J by 1 base. This CDR3 region has 17 residues. The CDR3 nucleotides are TGTGCCAGCAGTGAAGGGACAGGGGGCGGGAGCAATCAGCCCCAGCATTTT. Translation gives CASSEGTGGGSNQPQHF.

This chain connects TRBV9 to TRBJ2-1, with D possibly matching TRBD1 (5 bases). Per the germline V gene, CDR1 is SGDLS and CDR2 is YYNGEE. Trimming took 0 bases from V and 12 from J, leaving 13 bases between them. This CDR3 has 13 residues. The CDR3: CASSVADSVGQFF. The DNA of the CDR3 is TGTGCCAGCAGCGTAGCCGACAGCGTCGGGCAGTTCTTC.

This clone has just one count. The chain has TRBV2 and TRBJ2-2; 9 positions agree with TRBD1. Losses at the gene ends were 6 bases for V and 5 bases for J; bases not matched to a gene: 1. CDR1 is SNHLY and CDR2 is FYNNEI in the germline V gene. The CDR3 loop spans 13 amino acids. The CDR3 DNA reads as TGTGCCAGCAGGGACAGGGGAACCGGGGAGCTGTTTTTT. Translating gives CASRDRGTGELFF.

In its sample, this clone was seen once. CDR3: CASSGLANYGYTF. The CDR3 DNA reads TGTGCCAGCAGTGGATTAGCTAACTATGGCTACACCTTC. V usage is TRBV6-1 and J usage is TRBJ1-2, with D unclear. CDR3 length: 13 residues. V lost 4 bases, J lost 0 bases, and 6 bases lay in between. Germline lookup yields CDR1 MNHNS and CDR2 SASEGT.

This sequence joins TRBV30 and TRBJ1-5; 10 bases map to TRBD1. Trimming took 0 bases from V and 2 from J; bases not matched to a gene: 7. In germline, CDR1 is GTSNPN, CDR2 SVGIG (reference sequence). The CDR3 loop spans 17 amino acids. The CDR3 DNA reads TGTGCCTGGAGTGTACTAGGGACAGGGGTTGGCAATCAGCCCCAGCATTTT. This encodes CAWSVLGTGVGNQPQHF. Together with reference TRBV30 and TRBJ1-5, the CDR3 gives the full variable domain: SQTIHQWPATLVQPVGSPLSLECTVEGTSNPNLYWYRQAAGRGLQLLFYSVGIGQISSEVPQNLSASRPQDRQFILSSKKLLLSDSGFYLCAWSVLGTGVGNQPQHFGDGTRLSIL.

This chain uses TRBV28 with TRBJ2-3, with 9 nucleotides matching TRBD2. There are 16 residues in the CDR3. Germline values: CDR1 MDHEN, CDR2 SYDVKM. With V trimmed by 4 bases and J by 2 bases, 7 bases remained unmatched. CDR3 DNA sequence: TGTGCCAGCAGTTCCATTAGCGGGAGATCCACAGATACGCAGTATTTT. Translated: CASSSISGRSTDTQYF.

The V call is TRBV7-9, the J call TRBJ2-7; TRBD2 agrees at 8 bases. Germline CDR1 and CDR2: SEHNR and FQNEAQ (reference sequence). Trimming took 2 bases from V and 5 from J; bases not matched to a gene: 5. CDR3 length: 14 residues. Here the CDR3 reads CASSLTRGGHEQYF. The CDR3 DNA follows: TGTGCCAGCAGCTTAACCCGGGGGGGACACGAGCAGTACTTC.

The genes are TRBV7-2 and TRBJ2-3; 14 positions match TRBD2. This CDR3 has 17 amino acids. Losses at the gene ends were 4 bases for V and 2 bases for J; bases not matched to a gene: 5. CDR1 SGHTA and CDR2 FQGNSA come from the germline V gene. CDR3 DNA sequence: TGTGCCAGCAGCTATGGGACTAGCGGGAGATTCACAGATACGCAGTATTTT. Protein sequence: CASSYGTSGRFTDTQYF. Looking up the rest from reference TRBV7-2 and TRBJ2-3 gives the full variable domain: GAGVSQSPSNKVTEKGKDVELRCDPISGHTALYWYRQSLGQGLEFLIYFQGNSAPDKSGLPSDRFSAERTGGSVSTLTIQRTQQEDSAVYLCASSYGTSGRFTDTQYFGPGTRLTVL.

V is TRBV5-6 and J is TRBJ1-2; unclear D gene. The CDR3 totals 14 residues. V lost 1 base and J lost 2, with 9 bases in between. The germline V gene has CDR1 SGHDT and CDR2 YYEEEE. CDR3 in DNA: TGTGCCAGCAGCTTGTTAGTGGGAAACTATGGCTACACCTTC. Its translation is CASSLLVGNYGYTF. The full variable domain, rest sourced from reference TRBV5-6 and TRBJ1-2, is DAGVTQSPTHLIKTRGQQVTLRCSPKSGHDTVSWYQQALGQGPQFIFQYYEEEERQRGNFPDRFSGHQFPNYSSELNVNALLLGDSALYLCASSLLVGNYGYTFGSGTRLTVV.

V and J are TRBV10-3 and TRBJ2-1; 7 bases are shared with TRBD2. With 7 bases clipped from V and 2 bases from J, the junction kept 5 bases outside the gene matches. Germline CDR1 is ENHRY and CDR2 is SYGVKD. The CDR3 spans 14 residues. Here the CDR3 reads CAINGGSAYNEQFF. CDR3 in DNA: TGTGCCATCAACGGCGGGAGTGCCTACAATGAGCAGTTCTTC.

The chain combines TRBV7-9 with TRBJ2-1, with D perhaps TRBD1 (6 bases). CDR1 SEHNR and CDR2 FQNEAQ come from the germline V gene (reference sequence). This CDR3 comprises 13 residues. V lost 10 bases to trimming and J lost 0 bases, with 10 bases between them. The CDR3 here is CATQGSSYNEQFF. For the CDR3, the DNA is TGTGCCACCCAGGGGAGCTCCTACAATGAGCAGTTCTTC. The variable domain in full, completed from reference TRBV7-9 and TRBJ2-1, reads DTGVSQNPRHKITKRGQNVTFRCDPISEHNRLYWYRQTLGQGPEFLTYFQNEAQLEKSRLLSDRFSAERPKGSFSTLEIQRTEQGDSAMYLCATQGSSYNEQFFGPGTRLTVL.

This chain connects TRBV6-5 to TRBJ2-5; tentative D call: TRBD2 (7 bases). Germline CDR1 MNHEY, CDR2 SVGAGI. V dropped 6 bases and J dropped 4 bases, with 15 bases sitting between them. The length of the CDR3 is 14 residues. DNA for the CDR3: TGTGCCAGCAGACACAGGGAGGGGAGAGAGACCCAGTACTTC. This gives the protein CASRHREGRETQYF.

V gene TRBV2 combines with J gene TRBJ1-5, with 8 positions matching TRBD1. V gave up 9 bases and J gave up 3 bases; unmatched junction bases: 4. Germline V gene data show CDR1 as SNHLY and CDR2 as FYNNEI. The CDR3 runs to 13 residues. CDR3 sequence (DNA): TGTGCCAGTCAGACAGGGGTCAATCAGCCCCAGCATTTT. The encoded protein is CASQTGVNQPQHF.

The chain links TRBV29-1 to TRBJ2-1; D tentatively reads TRBD1 or TRBD2 (5 bases each). Deletions cut 5 bases from V and 0 bases from J, with 14 bases between. CDR3 length: 15 residues. Germline CDR1 reads SQVTM; CDR2 reads ANQGSEA. CDR3 residues: CSVFRGTLSYNEQFF. DNA of the CDR3: TGCAGCGTTTTTCGTGGGACCCTCTCCTACAATGAGCAGTTCTTC.

The V gene is TRBV28, the J gene TRBJ2-7; D not resolved. The CDR3 loop spans 12 amino acids. Looked up from germline, CDR1 is MDHEN and CDR2 is SYDVKM. Here the CDR3 reads CVTSDLTYEQYF. CDR3 in DNA: TGTGTTACCTCCGACTTAACCTACGAGCAGTACTTC. The variable domain in full, with the rest retrieved from reference TRBV28 and TRBJ2-7, is DVKVTQSSRYLVKRTGEKVFLECVQDMDHENMFWYRQDPGLGLRLIYFSYDVKMKEKGDIPEGYSVSREKKERFSLILESASTNQTSMYLCVTSDLTYEQYFGPGTRLTVT.

The chain employs TRBV6-5 and TRBJ2-5; 9 positions match TRBD2. V was clipped by 0 bases and J by 5 bases; unmatched bases: 4. Germline-derived CDR1 and CDR2 are MNHEY and SVGAGI. The CDR3 covers 15 residues. CDR3 DNA: TGTGCCAGCAGTTACTCGAGCGGGAGGTGGGAGACCCAGTACTTC. It yields the protein CASSYSSGRWETQYF.